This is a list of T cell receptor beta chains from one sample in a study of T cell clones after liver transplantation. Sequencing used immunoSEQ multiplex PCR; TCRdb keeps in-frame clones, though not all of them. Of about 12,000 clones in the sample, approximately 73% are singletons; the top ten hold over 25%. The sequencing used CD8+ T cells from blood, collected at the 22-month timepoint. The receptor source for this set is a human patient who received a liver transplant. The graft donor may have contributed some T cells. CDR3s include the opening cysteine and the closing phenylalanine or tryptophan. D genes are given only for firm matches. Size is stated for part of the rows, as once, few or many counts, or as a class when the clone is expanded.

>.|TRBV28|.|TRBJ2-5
TGTGCCAGCAGTTTACTCCCGCGGGGAGCTATGGTGACCCAGTACTTC
CASSLLPRGAMVTQYF
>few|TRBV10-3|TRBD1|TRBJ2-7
TGTGCCATCAGTGAGTTCCGGGACAGGGGCTCCTACGAGCAGTACTTC
CAISEFRDRGSYEQYF
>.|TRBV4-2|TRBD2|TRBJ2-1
TGTGCCAGCAGCCAACTATTAGCGGGCGTGGGCTCCAATGAGCAGTTCTTC
CASSQLLAGVGSNEQFF
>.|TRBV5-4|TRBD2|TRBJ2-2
TGTGCCAGCAGCTTTCGGGGGGGGTCCCCCGGGGAGCTGTTTTTT
CASSFRGGSPGELFF
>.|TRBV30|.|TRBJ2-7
TGTGCCTGGAGTGGCGGACTCTTCGACGAGCAGTACTTC
CAWSGGLFDEQYF
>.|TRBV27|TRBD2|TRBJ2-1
TGTGCCAGCAGCTCGGGGGGATGGAATGAGCAGTTCTTC
CASSSGGWNEQFF
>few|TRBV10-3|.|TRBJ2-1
TGTGCCATCAGTGACGGTATCGGGACGCCGAGCAATGAGCAGTTCTTC
CAISDGIGTPSNEQFF
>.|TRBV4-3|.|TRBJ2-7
TGCGCCAGCAGCCAAAAACAGCGCAGCTCCTACGAGCAGTACTTC
CASSQKQRSSYEQYF
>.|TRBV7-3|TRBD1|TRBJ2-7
TGTGCCAGCACCATGGGACAGGGTGACTACGAGCAGTACTTC
CASTMGQGDYEQYF
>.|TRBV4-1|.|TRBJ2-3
TGCGCCAGCAGCCAAGCGGGGGACACAGATACGCAGTATTTT
CASSQAGDTDTQYF
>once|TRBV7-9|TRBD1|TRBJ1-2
TGTGCCAGCAGCGGGCCGGGACAGTATGGCTACACCTTC
CASSGPGQYGYTF
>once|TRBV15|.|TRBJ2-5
TGTGCCACCAGCAGCCGGGGCGGTCAAGAGACCCAGTACTTC
CATSSRGGQETQYF
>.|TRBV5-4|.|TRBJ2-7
TGTGCCAGCAGCTTGAAGTCCTACGAGCAGTACTTC
CASSLKSYEQYF
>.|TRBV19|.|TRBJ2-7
TGTGCCACCCTAACGGGGGTGGGGGAGCAGTACTTC
CATLTGVGEQYF
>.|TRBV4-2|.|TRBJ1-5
TGTGCCAGCAGCCAAGAGGTGGCAGATAGCAATCAGCCCCAGCATTTT
CASSQEVADSNQPQHF
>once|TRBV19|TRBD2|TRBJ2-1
TGTGCCAGTAGTGCGGGGGGGCCTAAGTTCTTC
CASSAGGPKFF
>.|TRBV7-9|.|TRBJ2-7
TGTGCCAGCAGCCCTTTGGACAGTCCCTACGAGCAGTACTTC
CASSPLDSPYEQYF
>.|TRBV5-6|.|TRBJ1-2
TGTGCCAGCAGCTTGGTGGCAAGTGGCTACACCTTC
CASSLVASGYTF
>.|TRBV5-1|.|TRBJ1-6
TGCGCCAGCAGCTTCGTCCCCCAGGGAGGAGACTCACCCCTCCACTTT
CASSFVPQGGDSPLHF
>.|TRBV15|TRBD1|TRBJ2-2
TGTGCCACCGAGCATCGGGACAGGGAGAACACCGGGGAGCTGTTTTTT
CATEHRDRENTGELFF
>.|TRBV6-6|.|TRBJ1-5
TGTGCCAGCAGTTTCAGCATAGGGCAGCCCCAGCATTTT
CASSFSIGQPQHF
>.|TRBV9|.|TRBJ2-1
TGTGCCAGCAGCGTAGCTAAAAACCCACTCACGCGAATCAATGAGCAGTTCTTC
CASSVAKNPLTRINEQFF
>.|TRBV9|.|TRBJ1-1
TGTGCCAGCAGCGTAGAGGGGGGCACTGAAGCTTTCTTT
CASSVEGGTEAFF
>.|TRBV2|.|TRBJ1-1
TGTGCCAGCAGTGAAACAGGGCGGGTGAACACTGAAGCTTTCTTT
CASSETGRVNTEAFF
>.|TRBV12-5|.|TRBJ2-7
TGTGCTAGTGGTTTGGTGGCAGGGAGGACCTACGAGCAGTACTTC
CASGLVAGRTYEQYF
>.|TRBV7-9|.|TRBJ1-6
TGTGCCAGCAGCTTTTCTGGGGTCGGTTCACCCCTCCACTTT
CASSFSGVGSPLHF
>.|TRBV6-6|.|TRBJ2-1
TGTGCCAGCGGACGTGAGCAGTTCTTC
CASGREQFF
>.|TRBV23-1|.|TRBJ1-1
TGCGCCAGCAGTCGCAACAAGGGCAGTTGGAGCACTGAAGCTTTCTTT
CASSRNKGSWSTEAFF
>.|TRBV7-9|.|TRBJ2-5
TGTGCCAGCAGCCGGTTTGGGGCGGATCAAGAGACCCAGTACTTC
CASSRFGADQETQYF
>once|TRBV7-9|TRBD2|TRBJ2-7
TGTGCCAGCAGCACATCGGGCGCGGGAGGGCCGGCGGGCGAGCAGTACTTC
CASSTSGAGGPAGEQYF
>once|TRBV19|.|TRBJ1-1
TGTGCCAGTAGTATGTCGGGGAACACTGAAGCTTTCTTT
CASSMSGNTEAFF
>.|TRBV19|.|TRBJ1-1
TGTGCCAGTAATTGGGGTTCGAACACTGAAGCTTTCTTT
CASNWGSNTEAFF
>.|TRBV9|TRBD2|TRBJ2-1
TGTGCCAGCAGCGCTCACTCTAGCGGGTCTAATCTCAATGAGCAGTTCTTC
CASSAHSSGSNLNEQFF
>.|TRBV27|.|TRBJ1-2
TGTGCCAGTGGCGGAGAAAAACCCAACTATGGCTACACCTTC
CASGGEKPNYGYTF
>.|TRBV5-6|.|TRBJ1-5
TGTGCCAGCAGCTTGGGGGCAGGCTATAGCAATCAGCCCCAGCATTTT
CASSLGAGYSNQPQHF
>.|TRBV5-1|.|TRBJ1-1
TGCGCCAGCAGCGCAGACTGGGAAGCTTTCTTT
CASSADWEAFF
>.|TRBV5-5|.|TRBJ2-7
TGTGCCAGCAGCCCAGGGTACTCGGGCTACGAGCAGTACTTC
CASSPGYSGYEQYF
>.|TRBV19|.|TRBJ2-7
TGTGCCAGTAGTAAGGGGGGCGATAGCTACGAGCAGTACTTC
CASSKGGDSYEQYF
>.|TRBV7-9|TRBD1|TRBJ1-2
TGTGCCAGCAGCTCTCGGGACAGTAACTATGGCTACACCTTC
CASSSRDSNYGYTF
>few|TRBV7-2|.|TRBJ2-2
TGTGCCAGCAGCTTTCCTACCGGGGAGCTGTTTTTT
CASSFPTGELFF
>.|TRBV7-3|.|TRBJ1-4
TGTGCCAGCAGCTTAATGGGGCGAGTCGGTGAAAAACTGTTTTTT
CASSLMGRVGEKLFF
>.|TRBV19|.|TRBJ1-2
TGTGCCAGTAGTATCGGGAGGACCTCAAGCTACACCTTC
CASSIGRTSSYTF